This T cell receptor (beta chain) was documented in a study of blood T cells in healthy people across ages. Study-level results: With age, beta diversity per million T cells declined roughly linearly, significantly by 35 to 40.

The germline gives CDR1 SGHTA, CDR2 FQGNSA. The length of the CDR3 is 18 residues. V lost 1 base and J 0 bases, leaving 19 bases between the germline ends. On this clonotype: Its antigen is currently unknown.

A sample-barcoded 5' primer and a J-beta primer mix were used in a second PCR of roughly 7 to 11 cycles. MiXCR, applied by TCRdb to the 5' RACE reads, yields one record per CDR3 protein. Of around 970,000 distinct CDR3 sequences in the sample, about 51% are singletons; the top ten hold about a fifth. Sequencing input: blood. The receptor comes from a woman in her fifties or sixties in good health. The genes are TRBV7-2 and TRBJ2-7; possibly TRBD2 for D (6 bases). The CDR3 DNA is TGTGCCAGCAGCTTAGGTAGGGGACTCCACTTCAGCTCCTACGAGCAGTACTTC. This gives the protein CASSLGRGLHFSSYEQYF.